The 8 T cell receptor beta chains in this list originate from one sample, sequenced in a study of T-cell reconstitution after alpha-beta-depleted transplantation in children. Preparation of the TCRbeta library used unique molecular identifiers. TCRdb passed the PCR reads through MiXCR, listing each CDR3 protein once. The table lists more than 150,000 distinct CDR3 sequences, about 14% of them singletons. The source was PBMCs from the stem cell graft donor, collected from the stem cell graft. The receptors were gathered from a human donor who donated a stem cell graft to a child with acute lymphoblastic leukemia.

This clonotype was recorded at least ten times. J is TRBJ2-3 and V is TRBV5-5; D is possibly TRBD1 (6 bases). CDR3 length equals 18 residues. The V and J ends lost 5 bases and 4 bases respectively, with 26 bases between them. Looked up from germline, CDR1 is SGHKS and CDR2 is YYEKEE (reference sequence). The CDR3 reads CASRSLGTTWEVSDTQYF. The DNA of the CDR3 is TGTGCCAGCAGGTCCTTGGGGACAACCTGGGAAGTATCAGATACGCAGTATTTT.

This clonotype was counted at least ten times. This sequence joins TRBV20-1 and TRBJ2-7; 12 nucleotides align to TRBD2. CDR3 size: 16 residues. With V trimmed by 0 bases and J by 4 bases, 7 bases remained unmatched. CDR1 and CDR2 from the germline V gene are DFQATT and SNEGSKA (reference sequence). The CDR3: CSARDPSGRAIYEQYF. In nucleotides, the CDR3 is TGCAGTGCTAGAGATCCTAGCGGGAGGGCCATTTACGAGCAGTACTTC.

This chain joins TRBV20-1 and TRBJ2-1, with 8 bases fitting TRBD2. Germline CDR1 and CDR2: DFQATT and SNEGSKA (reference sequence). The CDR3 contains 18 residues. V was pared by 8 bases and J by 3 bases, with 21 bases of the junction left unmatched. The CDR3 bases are TGCAGTCCGAAGCTCTCCCCGGGACTAGTACCGGACTACAATGAGCAGTTCTTC. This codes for CSPKLSPGLVPDYNEQFF.

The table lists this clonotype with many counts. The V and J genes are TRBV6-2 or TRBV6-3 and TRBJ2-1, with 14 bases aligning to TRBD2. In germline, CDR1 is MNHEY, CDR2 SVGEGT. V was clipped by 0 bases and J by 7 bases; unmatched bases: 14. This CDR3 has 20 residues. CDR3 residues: CASSYSPYPGLAGEPNEQFF. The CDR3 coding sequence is TGTGCCAGCAGTTACTCCCCCTATCCGGGACTAGCGGGAGAGCCGAATGAGCAGTTCTTC.

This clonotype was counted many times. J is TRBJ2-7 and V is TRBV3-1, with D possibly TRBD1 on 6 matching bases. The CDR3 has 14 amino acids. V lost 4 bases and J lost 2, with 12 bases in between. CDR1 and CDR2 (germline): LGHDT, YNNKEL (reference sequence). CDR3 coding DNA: TGTGCCAGCAGCCGACAGGCGGGCGCCTACGAGCAGTACTTC. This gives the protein CASSRQAGAYEQYF.

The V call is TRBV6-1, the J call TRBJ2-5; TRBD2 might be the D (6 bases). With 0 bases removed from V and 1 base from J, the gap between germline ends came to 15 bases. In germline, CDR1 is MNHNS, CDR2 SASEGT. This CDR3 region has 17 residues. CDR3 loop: CASSEAYSIGGQETQYF. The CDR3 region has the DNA TGTGCCAGCAGTGAAGCTTACAGTATCGGGGGCCAAGAGACCCAGTACTTC.

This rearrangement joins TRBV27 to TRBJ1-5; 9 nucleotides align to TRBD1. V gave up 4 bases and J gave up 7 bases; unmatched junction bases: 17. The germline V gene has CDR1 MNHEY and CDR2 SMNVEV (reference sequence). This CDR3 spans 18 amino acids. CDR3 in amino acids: CASSSSWRDREVYQPQHF. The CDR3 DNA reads TGTGCCAGCAGTTCATCTTGGCGGGACAGGGAGGTCTACCAGCCCCAGCATTTT.

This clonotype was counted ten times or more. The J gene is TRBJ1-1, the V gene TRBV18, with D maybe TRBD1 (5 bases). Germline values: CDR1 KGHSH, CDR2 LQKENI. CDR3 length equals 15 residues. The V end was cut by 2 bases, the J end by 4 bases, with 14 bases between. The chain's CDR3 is CASSPSQGAPTEAFF. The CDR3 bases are TGTGCCAGCTCACCAAGCCAGGGAGCCCCCACTGAAGCTTTCTTT. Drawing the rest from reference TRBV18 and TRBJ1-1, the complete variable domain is NAGVMQNPRHLVRRRGQEARLRCSPMKGHSHVYWYRQLPEEGLKFMVYLQKENIIDESGMPKERFSAEFPKEGPSILRIQQVVRGDSAAYFCASSPSQGAPTEAFFGQGTRLTVV.